Listed below are T cell receptor beta chains from one sample, sequenced in a study of cytomegalovirus exposure and HLA in healthy donors. Sequenced by immunoSEQ multiplex PCR; TCRdb stores in-frame clones only, minus some. The sample includes roughly 150,000 clones, about 95% of them seen just once. Sample: PBMCs. Source of these receptors: a man younger than 35 in good health and CMV-seropositive. CDR3s include the opening cysteine and the closing phenylalanine or tryptophan. Each record gives: CDR3 DNA, CDR3 protein, V gene, D gene, J gene. The D gene is left open where the match is weak.

cdr3_nt: TGTGCCAGCAGTTTATCGGGGGGTGGCTACACCTTC; cdr3_aa: CASSLSGGGYTF; v_call: TRBV28; d_call: .; j_call: TRBJ1-2
cdr3_nt: TGTGCCTGGAGTGGCCGGGCTCGGGATCGGGAGACCCAGTACTTC; cdr3_aa: CAWSGRARDRETQYF; v_call: TRBV30; d_call: .; j_call: TRBJ2-5
cdr3_nt: TGTGCCAGCAGTCCTGGACAGTTCTCTGGAAACACCATATATTTT; cdr3_aa: CASSPGQFSGNTIYF; v_call: TRBV27; d_call: .; j_call: TRBJ1-3
cdr3_nt: TGTGCCAGCAGTTTAGCTCCGGCTAGCGGGTATACAGATACGCAGTATTTT; cdr3_aa: CASSLAPASGYTDTQYF; v_call: TRBV27; d_call: TRBD2; j_call: TRBJ2-3
cdr3_nt: TGTGCCAGCAGCGTAGGGGGAGCTGCGACAGATACGCAGTATTTT; cdr3_aa: CASSVGGAATDTQYF; v_call: TRBV9; d_call: .; j_call: TRBJ2-3
cdr3_nt: TGCGCCAGCAGCCCCAGGGGGCTAGGTAATCAGCCCCAGCATTTT; cdr3_aa: CASSPRGLGNQPQHF; v_call: TRBV4-1; d_call: TRBD1; j_call: TRBJ1-5
cdr3_nt: TGTGCCAGTAGTATCTGGGGACAGGGCTATGGCTACACCTTC; cdr3_aa: CASSIWGQGYGYTF; v_call: TRBV19; d_call: TRBD1; j_call: TRBJ1-2
cdr3_nt: TGCGCCAGCAGCCAAGATGGGGGGTACGGTGAAAAACTGTTTTTT; cdr3_aa: CASSQDGGYGEKLFF; v_call: TRBV4-1; d_call: .; j_call: TRBJ1-4
cdr3_nt: TGTGCCACCAGCAGGGAACTGGGGGGACTAAGTAAACAGTACTTC; cdr3_aa: CATSRELGGLSKQYF; v_call: TRBV15; d_call: TRBD2; j_call: TRBJ2-7
cdr3_nt: TGTGCCAGCAGGGCCCGGGGGTACAATGAGCAGTTCTTC; cdr3_aa: CASRARGYNEQFF; v_call: TRBV7-9; d_call: .; j_call: TRBJ2-1
cdr3_nt: TGCAGCGTCGCTAATTTCCGGGACAGGGGGAACACCGGGGAGCTGTTTTTT; cdr3_aa: CSVANFRDRGNTGELFF; v_call: TRBV29-1; d_call: TRBD1; j_call: TRBJ2-2
cdr3_nt: TGCGCCAGCAGTGAACGGGGGGAGCGCGAGCAGTACTTC; cdr3_aa: CASSERGEREQYF; v_call: TRBV10-1; d_call: TRBD2; j_call: TRBJ2-7